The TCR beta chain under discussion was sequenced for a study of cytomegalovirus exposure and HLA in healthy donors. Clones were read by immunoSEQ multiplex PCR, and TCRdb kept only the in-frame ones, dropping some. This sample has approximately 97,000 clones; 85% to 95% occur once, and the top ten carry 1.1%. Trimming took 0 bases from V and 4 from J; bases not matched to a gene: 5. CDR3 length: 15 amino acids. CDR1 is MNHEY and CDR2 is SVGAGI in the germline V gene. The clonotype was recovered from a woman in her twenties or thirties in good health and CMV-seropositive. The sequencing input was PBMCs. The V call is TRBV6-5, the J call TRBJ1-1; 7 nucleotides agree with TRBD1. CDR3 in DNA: TGTGCCAGCAGTTACTCAGGGGGCCTTAGCACTGAAGCTTTCTTT. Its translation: CASSYSGGLSTEAFF.